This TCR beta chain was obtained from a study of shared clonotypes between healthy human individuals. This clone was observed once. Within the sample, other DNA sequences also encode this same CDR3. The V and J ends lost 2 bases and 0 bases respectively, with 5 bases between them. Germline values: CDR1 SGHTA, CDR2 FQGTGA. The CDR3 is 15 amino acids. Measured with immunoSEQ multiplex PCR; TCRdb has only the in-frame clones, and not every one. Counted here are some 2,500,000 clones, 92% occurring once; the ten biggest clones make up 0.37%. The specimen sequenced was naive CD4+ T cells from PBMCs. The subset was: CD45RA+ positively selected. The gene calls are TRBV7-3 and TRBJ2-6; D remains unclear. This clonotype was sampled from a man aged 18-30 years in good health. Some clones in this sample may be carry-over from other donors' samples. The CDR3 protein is CASSLGLSGANVLTF. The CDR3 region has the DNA TGTGCCAGCAGCTTAGGCCTCTCTGGGGCCAACGTCCTGACTTTC.